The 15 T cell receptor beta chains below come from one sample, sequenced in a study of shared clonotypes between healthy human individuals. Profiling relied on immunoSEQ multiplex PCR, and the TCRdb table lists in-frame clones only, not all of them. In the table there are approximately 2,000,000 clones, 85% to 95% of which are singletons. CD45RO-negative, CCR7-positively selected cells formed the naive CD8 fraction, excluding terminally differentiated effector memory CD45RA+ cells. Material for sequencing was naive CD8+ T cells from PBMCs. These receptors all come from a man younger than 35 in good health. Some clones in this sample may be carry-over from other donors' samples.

The CDR3 bases are TGTGCCAGCAGCGTAGGAGGTCAGCGCCAGCCCCAGCATTTT. It is translated as CASSVGGQRQPQHF. The chain combines TRBV9 with TRBJ1-5; no firm D call. The germline gives CDR1 SGDLS, CDR2 YYNGEE. The CDR3 runs to 14 residues. Trimming took off 0 bases at V and 7 bases at J, with 11 bases between the two ends. Looking up the rest from reference TRBV9 and TRBJ1-5 gives the full variable domain: DSGVTQTPKHLITATGQRVTLRCSPRSGDLSVYWYQQSLDQGLQFLIQYYNGEERAKGNILERFSAQQFPDLHSELNLSSLELGDSALYFCASSVGGQRQPQHFGDGTRLSIL.

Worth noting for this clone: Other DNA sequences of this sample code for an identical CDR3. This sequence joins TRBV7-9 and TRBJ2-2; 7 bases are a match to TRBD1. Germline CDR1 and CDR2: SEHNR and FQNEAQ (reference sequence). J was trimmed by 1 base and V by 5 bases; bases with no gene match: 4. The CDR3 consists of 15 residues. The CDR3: CASSPRTGNTGELFF. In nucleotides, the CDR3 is TGTGCCAGCAGCCCGAGGACAGGGAACACCGGGGAGCTGTTTTTT.

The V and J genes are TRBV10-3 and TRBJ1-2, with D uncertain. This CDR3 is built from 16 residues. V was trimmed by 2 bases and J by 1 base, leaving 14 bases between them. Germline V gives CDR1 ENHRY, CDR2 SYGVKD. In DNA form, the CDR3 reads TGTGCCATCAGTGAGGTAGCAGAGACAAATAACTATGGCTACACCTTC. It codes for CAISEVAETNNYGYTF.

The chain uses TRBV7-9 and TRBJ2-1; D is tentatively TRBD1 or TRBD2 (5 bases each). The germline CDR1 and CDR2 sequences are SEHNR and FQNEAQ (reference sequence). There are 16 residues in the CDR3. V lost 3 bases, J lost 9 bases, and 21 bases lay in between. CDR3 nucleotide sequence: TGTGCCAGCAGCTTGGGACCACTCGGGGAAGGAGGTGAGCAGTTCTTC. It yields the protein CASSLGPLGEGGEQFF.

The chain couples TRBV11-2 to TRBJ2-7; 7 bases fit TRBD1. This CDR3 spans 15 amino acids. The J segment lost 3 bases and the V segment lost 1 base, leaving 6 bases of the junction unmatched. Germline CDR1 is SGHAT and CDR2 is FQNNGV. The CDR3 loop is CASSLGTGVGYEQYF. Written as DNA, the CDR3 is TGTGCCAGCAGCTTAGGTACAGGGGTAGGCTACGAGCAGTACTTC.

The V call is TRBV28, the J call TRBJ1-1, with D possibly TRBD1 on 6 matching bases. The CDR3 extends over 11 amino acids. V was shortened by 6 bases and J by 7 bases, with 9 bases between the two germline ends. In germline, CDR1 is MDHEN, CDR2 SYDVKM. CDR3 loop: CASSRDNEAFF. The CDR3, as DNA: TGTGCCAGCAGCCGGGACAATGAAGCTTTCTTT. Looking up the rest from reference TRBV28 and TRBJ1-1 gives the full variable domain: DVKVTQSSRYLVKRTGEKVFLECVQDMDHENMFWYRQDPGLGLRLIYFSYDVKMKEKGDIPEGYSVSREKKERFSLILESASTNQTSMYLCASSRDNEAFFGQGTRLTVV.

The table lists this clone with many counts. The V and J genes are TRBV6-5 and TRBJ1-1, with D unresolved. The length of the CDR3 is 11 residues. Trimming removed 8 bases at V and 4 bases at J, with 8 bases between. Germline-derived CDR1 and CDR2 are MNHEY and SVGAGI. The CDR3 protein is CASEFGTEAFF. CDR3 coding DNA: TGTGCCAGCGAATTCGGCACTGAAGCTTTCTTT.

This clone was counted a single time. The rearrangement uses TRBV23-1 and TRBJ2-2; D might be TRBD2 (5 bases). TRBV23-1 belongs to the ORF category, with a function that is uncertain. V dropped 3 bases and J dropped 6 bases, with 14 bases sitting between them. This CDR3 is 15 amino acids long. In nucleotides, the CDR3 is TGCGCCAGCAGTCATCGTGGGAGTAAGTCCGGGGAGCTGTTTTTT. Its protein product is CASSHRGSKSGELFF.

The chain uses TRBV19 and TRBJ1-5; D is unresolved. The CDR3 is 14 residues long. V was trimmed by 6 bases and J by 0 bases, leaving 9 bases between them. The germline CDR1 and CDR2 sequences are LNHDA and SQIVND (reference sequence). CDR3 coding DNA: TGTGCCAGTAGAAACCGACCTAGCAATCAGCCCCAGCATTTT. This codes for CASRNRPSNQPQHF.

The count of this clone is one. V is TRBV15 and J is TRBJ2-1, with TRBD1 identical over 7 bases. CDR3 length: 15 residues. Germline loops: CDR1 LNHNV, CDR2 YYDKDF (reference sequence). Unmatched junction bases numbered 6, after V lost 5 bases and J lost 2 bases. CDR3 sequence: CATSVRGSAYNEQFF. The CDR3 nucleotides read TGTGCCACCAGCGTCAGGGGGTCGGCCTACAATGAGCAGTTCTTC.

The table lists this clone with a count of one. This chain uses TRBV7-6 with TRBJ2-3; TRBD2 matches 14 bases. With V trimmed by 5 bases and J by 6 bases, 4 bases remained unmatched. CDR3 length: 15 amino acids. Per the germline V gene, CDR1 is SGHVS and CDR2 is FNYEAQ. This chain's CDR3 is CASSARTSGRDTQYF. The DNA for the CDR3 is TGTGCCAGCAGCGCCCGGACTAGCGGGAGGGATACGCAGTATTTT. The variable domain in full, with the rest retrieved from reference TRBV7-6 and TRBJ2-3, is GAGVSQSPRYKVTKRGQDVALRCDPISGHVSLYWYRQALGQGPEFLTYFNYEAQQDKSGLPNDRFSAERPEGSISTLTIQRTEQRDSAMYRCASSARTSGRDTQYFGPGTRLTVL.

CDR3 in DNA: TGCGCCAGCAGTGCGGCTCCTTCCTACGAGCAGTACTTC. Protein sequence: CASSAAPSYEQYF. This chain uses TRBV10-1 with TRBJ2-7; D call uncertain. Germline V gene sequence: CDR1 WNHNN, CDR2 SYGVQD (reference sequence). This CDR3 region has 13 residues. The ends were cut back, 4 bases at V and 1 base at J, with 8 bases in the middle.

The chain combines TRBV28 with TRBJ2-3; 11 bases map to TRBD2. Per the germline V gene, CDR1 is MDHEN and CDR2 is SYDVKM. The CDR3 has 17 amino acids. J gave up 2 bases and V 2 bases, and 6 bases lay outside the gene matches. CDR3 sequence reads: CASSLVGTSGPTDTQYF. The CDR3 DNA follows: TGTGCCAGCAGTTTAGTCGGGACTAGCGGTCCCACAGATACGCAGTATTTT.

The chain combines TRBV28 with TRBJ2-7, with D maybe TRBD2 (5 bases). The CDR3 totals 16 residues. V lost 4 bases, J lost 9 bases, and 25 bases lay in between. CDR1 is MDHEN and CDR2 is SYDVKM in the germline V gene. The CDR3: CASSSSGVLLRLGQYF. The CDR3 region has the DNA TGTGCCAGCAGTTCCAGCGGAGTACTACTACGACTGGGGCAGTACTTC.

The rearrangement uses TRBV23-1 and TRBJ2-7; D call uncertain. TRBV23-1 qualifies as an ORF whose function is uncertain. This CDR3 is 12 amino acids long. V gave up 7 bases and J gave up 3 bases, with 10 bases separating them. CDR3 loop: CASILRLYEQYF. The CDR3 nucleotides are TGCGCCAGCATCTTACGGCTCTACGAGCAGTACTTC.